The present T cell receptor (beta chain) was sequenced within a study of cytomegalovirus exposure and HLA in healthy donors. Study outcomes and limitations: Researchers counted approximately 160 TCR beta chains as cytomegalovirus-associated.

Comments on this clone: Its antigen is unidentified.

The PCR was carried out with 60 Vbeta primers and 13 Jbeta primers. The assay was immunoSEQ multiplex PCR, and TCRdb's table has in-frame clones only and misses some. The profile covers under 200,000 clones, with about 72% appearing a single time and less than 4.5% taken by the ten largest. The V gene's germline CDR1 is SGDLS and CDR2 YYNGEE. Trimming took 3 bases from V and 0 from J, leaving 10 bases between them. The CDR3 sequence is 14 residues long. The gene calls are TRBV9 and TRBJ2-7, with D possibly being TRBD1 (5 bases). The sequenced sample consisted of PBMCs. The TCR comes from a man aged 25 to 40 in good health and CMV-seropositive. CDR3 protein: CASSAGHNSYEQYF. For the CDR3, the DNA is TGTGCCAGCAGCGCCGGACATAACTCCTACGAGCAGTACTTC.